A single sample gave rise to the 24 T cell receptor beta chains below, sequenced in a study of T-cell memory formation after mild COVID-19. Each CDR3 protein gets one entry after TCRdb re-called the 5' RACE reads with MiXCR. The sample lists about 470,000 distinct CDR3 sequences; about 23% were seen once. The material sequenced was PBMCs or a T cell subset sorted from them (not recorded which). The origin of the receptors is an adult woman who had mild COVID-19 (a few samples of this study predate the infection). Cell type and time point are not known.

The table lists this clonotype with a few counts. This chain uses TRBV29-1 with TRBJ2-1; 10 bases fit TRBD2. Germline CDR1 and CDR2: SQVTM and ANQGSEA. This CDR3 is 14 amino acids long. V dropped 7 bases and J dropped 7; count of bases not matched to a gene: 10. The CDR3 here is CSGIRATSGNEQFF. The CDR3 nucleotides read TGCAGCGGAATTCGGGCGACTAGCGGGAATGAGCAGTTCTTC.

This clonotype was seen more than once but under ten times. The rearrangement uses TRBV10-3 and TRBJ1-2, with D unresolved. V lost 3 bases and J lost 4, with 15 bases in between. This CDR3 region has 15 residues. Germline lookup yields CDR1 ENHRY and CDR2 SYGVKD. The CDR3 sequence is CAISEEGRTLYGYTF. DNA for the CDR3: TGTGCCATCAGTGAAGAGGGCAGGACCCTCTATGGCTACACCTTC.

The V call is TRBV7-9, the J call TRBJ1-1, with D possibly TRBD1 on 5 matching bases. V was clipped by 5 bases and J by 3 bases, with 10 bases between them. This CDR3 region has 13 residues. Looked up from germline, CDR1 is SEHNR and CDR2 is FQNEAQ (reference sequence). CDR3 sequence: CASSPGIYTEAFF. In DNA form, the CDR3 reads TGTGCCAGCAGCCCAGGGATTTACACTGAAGCTTTCTTT.

The chain carries TRBV2 and TRBJ1-2; D not resolved. The V end was cut by 2 bases, the J end by 7 bases, with 11 bases between. Germline V gene lookup returns CDR1 SNHLY and CDR2 FYNNEI. The CDR3 is 13 residues long. The CDR3 nucleotides are TGTGCCAGCAGTGAACAGGACTTCGGTGGCTACACCTTC. Translated, it gives CASSEQDFGGYTF. The variable domain in full, with the rest retrieved from reference TRBV2 and TRBJ1-2, is EPEVTQTPSHQVTQMGQEVILRCVPISNHLYFYWYRQILGQKVEFLVSFYNNEISEKSEIFDDQFSVERPDGSNFTLKIRSTKLEDSAMYFCASSEQDFGGYTFGSGTRLTVV.

The genes are TRBV20-1 and TRBJ2-3, with 12 bases lining up with TRBD2. The length of the CDR3 is 14 residues. From germline, CDR1 is DFQATT and CDR2 SNEGSKA (reference sequence). V lost 3 bases, J lost 8 bases, and 6 bases stayed unmatched. The CDR3 DNA reads TGCAGTGCTAGGACTAGCGGGGGACAAGGTACGCAGTATTTT. Translation: CSARTSGGQGTQYF.

V is TRBV15 and J is TRBJ1-5; 12 positions agree with TRBD1. The CDR3 loop spans 18 amino acids. From germline, CDR1 is LNHNV and CDR2 YYDKDF (reference sequence). V gave up 0 bases and J gave up 2 bases; unmatched junction bases: 5. DNA of the CDR3: TGTGCCACCAGCAGAGATCGGGGGACAGGGGGCGGCAATCAGCCCCAGCATTTT. It codes for CATSRDRGTGGGNQPQHF.

The V and J genes are TRBV7-8 and TRBJ1-5; 9 bases match TRBD1. The junction had 13 bases not matched to a gene; V was cut back by 4 bases and J by 0 bases. The CDR3 consists of 19 residues. The V gene's germline CDR1 is SGHVS and CDR2 FQNEAQ. The CDR3 here is CASSSGYTGGTYSNQPQHF. As DNA, the CDR3 is TGTGCCAGCAGCTCCGGCTATACAGGGGGCACGTATAGCAATCAGCCCCAGCATTTT.

This clonotype was counted only a few times. This rearrangement joins TRBV20-1 to TRBJ1-2, with TRBD1 matching 8 bases. Trimming cost V 6 bases and J 4 bases; bases outside gene matches: 16. Germline loops: CDR1 DFQATT, CDR2 SNEGSKA (reference sequence). The CDR3 sequence is 16 residues long. In nucleotides, the CDR3 is TGCAGTGCCAACGGGGCCTTTAGGACAGGGCCCTATGGCTACACCTTC. Protein sequence: CSANGAFRTGPYGYTF.

The genes are TRBV20-1 and TRBJ2-7, with 7 nucleotides matching TRBD2. This CDR3 contains 16 residues. The germline CDR1 and CDR2 sequences are DFQATT and SNEGSKA (reference sequence). Germline trimming cut 6 bases from V and 2 bases from J; bases unmatched to any gene: 16. The CDR3 loop reads CSARSIQVTSPYEQYF. The CDR3 DNA reads as TGCAGTGCCCGATCGATCCAAGTGACTAGCCCCTACGAGCAGTACTTC.

This clonotype was observed a handful of times. CDR3 bases: TGTGCCAGCAGCCCTAACAACGTGGCAGACGTCTACACCTTC. Amino acids: CASSPNNVADVYTF. The gene calls are TRBV7-2 and TRBJ1-2; the D is unclear. The CDR3 is 14 amino acids. The V gene lost 5 bases and the J gene lost 10 bases, with 20 bases spanning the gap. Germline V gene data show CDR1 as SGHTA and CDR2 as FQGNSA.

The V gene is TRBV7-2, the J gene TRBJ1-6; D gene ambiguous. The ends were cut back, 7 bases at V and 9 bases at J, with 25 bases in the middle. This CDR3 has 17 amino acids. Germline loops: CDR1 SGHTA, CDR2 FQGNSA. The CDR3 reads CASTPSPAEAHGSPLHF. CDR3 nucleotide sequence: TGTGCCAGCACCCCGAGCCCGGCAGAAGCCCACGGTTCACCCCTCCACTTT.

This clonotype showed up just a few times. This sequence joins TRBV14 and TRBJ1-1, with D unclear. The germline gives CDR1 SGHDN, CDR2 FVKESK. The CDR3 loop spans 15 amino acids. V dropped 1 base and J dropped 3 bases, with 12 bases sitting between them. The CDR3 spells CASSQARTGYTEAFF. In nucleotides, the CDR3 is TGTGCCAGCAGCCAAGCGCGGACGGGGTACACTGAAGCTTTCTTT.

This clonotype turned up a few times. The chain links TRBV5-1 to TRBJ2-2; 13 bases line up with TRBD2. The V and J ends lost 4 bases and 6 bases, in that order; junction bases with no gene match: 3. The germline V gene encodes CDR1 SGHRS and CDR2 YFSETQ. The CDR3 spans 15 residues. The CDR3 here is CASSPGLAGAGELFF. CDR3 nucleotides: TGCGCCAGCAGCCCCGGACTAGCGGGGGCCGGGGAGCTGTTTTTT. Full variable domain (rest looked up from reference TRBV5-1 and TRBJ2-2): KAGVTQTPRYLIKTRGQQVTLSCSPISGHRSVSWYQQTPGQGLQFLFEYFSETQRNKGNFPGRFSGRQFSNSRSEMNVSTLELGDSALYLCASSPGLAGAGELFFGEGSRLTVL.

This clonotype was seen a handful of times. This chain joins TRBV7-9 and TRBJ2-2, with 13 bases matching TRBD2. CDR1 and CDR2 (germline): SEHNR, FQNEAQ (reference sequence). V lost 5 bases and J lost 2; bases outside the gene matches: 5. This CDR3 is 17 amino acids long. Here the CDR3 DNA reads TGTGCCAGCAGCGCCGGACTAGCGGGAGCAAACACCGGGGAGCTGTTTTTT. Protein product: CASSAGLAGANTGELFF.

The chain couples TRBV7-9 to TRBJ2-7; 11 nucleotides align to TRBD2. The CDR3 is 16 residues long. Trimming at V came to 4 bases and at J to 3 bases, leaving 8 bases not matched to a gene. The germline V gene has CDR1 SEHNR and CDR2 FQNEAQ (reference sequence). The CDR3 DNA reads TGTGCCAGCAGCTCCCGGACTAGCGGGTTGAGCTACGAGCAGTACTTC. Amino acid sequence: CASSSRTSGLSYEQYF.

V and J are TRBV7-6 and TRBJ2-5; the match to TRBD1 covers 7 bases. The CDR3 has 14 residues. V lost 1 base, J lost 2 bases, and 1 base stayed unmatched. Looked up from germline, CDR1 is SGHVS and CDR2 is FNYEAQ. CDR3 amino acids: CASSLGRGQETQYF. The CDR3 DNA reads TGTGCCAGCAGCTTAGGCAGGGGGCAAGAGACCCAGTACTTC.

This clonotype was counted many times. The rearrangement links TRBV12-3 or TRBV12-4 to TRBJ2-1; 7 bases align to TRBD1. The V and J ends lost 2 bases and 2 bases, in that order; junction bases with no gene match: 3. The CDR3 totals 15 residues. Here the CDR3 DNA reads TGTGCCAGCAGTTTAACAGGGGTTCCCTACAATGAGCAGTTCTTC. Translating it yields CASSLTGVPYNEQFF.

In this sample, this clonotype turned up many times. The chain has TRBV6-5 and TRBJ2-3; no reliable D call. Trimming took 5 bases from V and 2 from J, leaving 17 bases between them. The CDR3 length is 16 residues. Germline assignment: CDR1 MNHEY and CDR2 SVGAGI. CDR3 in DNA: TGTGCCAGCAGTCCCGATACCGGTTCGATCACAGATACGCAGTATTTT. Translation: CASSPDTGSITDTQYF.

This chain connects TRBV24-1 to TRBJ1-5; D might be TRBD1 (5 bases). V was cut by 5 bases and J by 3 bases, with 7 bases left in between. Germline CDR1 is KGHDR and CDR2 is SFDVKD. This CDR3 has 13 residues. The CDR3, as DNA: TGTGCCACCAGTGGACAGATCAATCAGCCCCAGCATTTT. Translation: CATSGQINQPQHF.

In its sample, this clonotype was seen a few times. The chain links TRBV5-1 to TRBJ2-3; D unclear. The CDR3 spans 15 residues. V dropped 3 bases and J dropped 2 bases, with 13 bases sitting between them. Germline lookup yields CDR1 SGHRS and CDR2 YFSETQ. The CDR3 reads CASSSKKRPTDTQYF. CDR3 sequence (DNA): TGCGCCAGCAGCTCCAAAAAGAGACCCACAGATACGCAGTATTTT.

The rearrangement joins TRBV2 to TRBJ2-3; D possibly corresponds to TRBD1 (6 bases). Trimming removed 6 bases from V and 0 bases from J, with 13 bases in between. There are 15 residues in the CDR3. The germline V gene encodes CDR1 SNHLY and CDR2 FYNNEI. In nucleotides, the CDR3 is TGTGCCAGCAGCGCACTGACAGGTAGCACAGATACGCAGTATTTT. Its translation is CASSALTGSTDTQYF.

This clonotype has just a few counts. DNA of the CDR3: TGTGCCAGCAGCTCCCCCGGACTTTCAGGGTATGAAAAACTGTTTTTT. This encodes CASSSPGLSGYEKLFF. This sequence joins TRBV7-9 and TRBJ1-4, with a tentative D call TRBD1 (5 bases). CDR3 length: 16 amino acids. Trimming removed 4 bases at V and 6 bases at J, with 18 bases between. Germline V gene lookup returns CDR1 SEHNR and CDR2 FQNEAQ (reference sequence).

The V and J genes are TRBV2 and TRBJ1-1; 9 bases fit TRBD1. The CDR3 spans 15 residues. The trim removed 8 bases at V and 4 bases at J, leaving 11 bases unmatched. Germline V gene data show CDR1 as SNHLY and CDR2 as FYNNEI. The CDR3, as DNA: TGTGCCAGCGCACTTAGGGACAGGGCCGGCACTGAAGCTTTCTTT. It specifies CASALRDRAGTEAFF.

This clonotype was seen a handful of times. The rearrangement uses TRBV7-2 and TRBJ2-3; the D call may be TRBD1 or TRBD2 (5 bases each). The CDR3 consists of 16 residues. Looked up from germline, CDR1 is SGHTA and CDR2 is FQGNSA. The V end lost 4 bases, the J end lost 2 bases, and 16 bases lay between the germline ends. The CDR3 DNA is TGTGCCAGCAGCTCACGTCGGGACGCATACACAGATACGCAGTATTTT. It codes for CASSSRRDAYTDTQYF. Full variable domain (missing parts from reference TRBV7-2 and TRBJ2-3): GAGVSQSPSNKVTEKGKDVELRCDPISGHTALYWYRQSLGQGLEFLIYFQGNSAPDKSGLPSDRFSAERTGGSVSTLTIQRTQQEDSAVYLCASSSRRDAYTDTQYFGPGTRLTVL.